The 20 T cell receptor beta chains listed next were all sequenced from one sample in a study of blood T cell repertoires in COVID-19. Sequenced by immunoSEQ multiplex PCR; TCRdb stores in-frame clones only, minus some. The sample holds about 120,000 clones, around nine tenths seen once. The sequencing input was peripheral blood. The receptors come from a woman aged 80 or over with acute or convalescent COVID-19.

The V call is TRBV6-1, the J call TRBJ1-2; TRBD1 agrees at 9 bases. The length of the CDR3 is 14 residues. Germline CDR1 MNHNS, CDR2 SASEGT. With V trimmed by 2 bases and J by 8 bases, 6 bases remained unmatched. The CDR3 DNA follows: TGTGCCAGCAGTGAACCCCGGGACAGGGTGGGCTACACCTTC. This gives the protein CASSEPRDRVGYTF.

This clone was seen a handful of times. V gene TRBV10-3 combines with J gene TRBJ1-1; 7 bases are a match to TRBD1. The ends lost 6 bases at V and 1 base at J; junction bases unmatched: 2. Looked up from germline, CDR1 is ENHRY and CDR2 is SYGVKD. The CDR3 consists of 13 residues. The CDR3 here is CAIRDRPNTEAFF. CDR3 DNA sequence: TGTGCCATCAGGGACAGGCCGAACACTGAAGCTTTCTTT.

The CDR3: CASSLWGQSSPLHF. The CDR3 DNA reads as TGCGCCAGCAGCCTGTGGGGACAGAGTTCACCCCTCCACTTT. The J gene is TRBJ1-6, the V gene TRBV5-1, with TRBD1 matching over 7 bases. V dropped 4 bases and J dropped 9; count of bases not matched to a gene: 7. Germline values: CDR1 SGHRS, CDR2 YFSETQ. The length of the CDR3 is 14 residues.

The chain uses TRBV3-1 (or the pseudogene TRBV3-2) and TRBJ2-3; 16 bases are a match to TRBD2. The length of the CDR3 is 21 residues. V trimming: 4 bases; J trimming: 4 bases; junction bases outside the gene matches: 17. Per germline, CDR1 LGHDT and CDR2 YNNKEL (reference sequence). CDR3 DNA sequence: TGTGCCAGCAGCCTCCACTACGGGACTAGCGGGAGGGGCGGGGGATCAGATACGCAGTATTTT. This gives the protein CASSLHYGTSGRGGGSDTQYF.

J is TRBJ2-3 and V is TRBV27; 11 bases match TRBD2. The length of the CDR3 is 18 residues. The trim removed 2 bases at V and 1 base at J, leaving 8 bases unmatched. CDR1 is MNHEY, CDR2 SMNVEV, per germline (reference sequence). CDR3 sequence reads: CASSLRGLTSGGTDTQYF. Here the CDR3 DNA reads TGTGCCAGCAGTTTAAGGGGATTGACTAGCGGGGGCACAGATACGCAGTATTTT.

This chain's CDR3 is CASSPGLAGGEQYF. CDR3 nucleotides: TGTGCCAGCAGCCCGGGACTAGCGGGAGGGGAGCAGTACTTC. This sequence joins TRBV7-2 and TRBJ2-7; 16 bases map to TRBD2. Germline V gives CDR1 SGHTA, CDR2 FQGNSA. The V segment lost 5 bases and the J segment 7 bases; nucleotides outside the gene matches: 2. There are 14 residues in the CDR3.

The J gene is TRBJ2-2, the V gene TRBV5-6, with TRBD1 as a possible D gene (5 bases). V lost 0 bases and J 7 bases, leaving 16 bases between the germline ends. The CDR3 consists of 16 residues. Germline CDR1 reads SGHDT; CDR2 reads YYEEEE. The CDR3 protein is CASSLAGAGWVGELFF. For the CDR3, the DNA is TGTGCCAGCAGCTTGGCCGGTGCAGGGTGGGTCGGGGAGCTGTTTTTT.

This rearrangement joins TRBV7-3 to TRBJ1-5, with TRBD1 identical over 9 bases. Germline CDR1 SGHTA, CDR2 FQGTGA. CDR3 length: 21 amino acids. Trimming removed 0 bases from V and 7 bases from J; junction bases left unmatched: 22. CDR3 region: CASSLTFGGRVKDRGGQPQHF. The CDR3 DNA is TGTGCCAGCAGCTTAACTTTTGGTGGGCGCGTTAAGGACAGGGGTGGACAGCCCCAGCATTTT.

This clone has only one observation. The chain combines TRBV9 with TRBJ1-5; D gene uncertain. V was shortened by 6 bases and J by 5 bases, with 18 bases between the two germline ends. The CDR3 spans 15 residues. Per the germline V gene, CDR1 is SGDLS and CDR2 is YYNGEE. CDR3 nucleotides: TGTGCCAGCAACCAGGAGGGCAGTAAGCATCAGCCCCAGCATTTT. This encodes CASNQEGSKHQPQHF.

The CDR3 bases are TGTGCCAGCAGCTTACAGGGGGGCGGGTCAGAGACCCAGTACTTC. Its translation is CASSLQGGGSETQYF. This chain connects TRBV7-3 to TRBJ2-5, with D possibly matching TRBD1 (7 bases). The germline V gene has CDR1 SGHTA and CDR2 FQGTGA. The V gene lost 2 bases and the J gene lost 4 bases, with 14 bases spanning the gap. The length of the CDR3 is 15 residues.

This chain connects TRBV19 to TRBJ1-1; the match to TRBD1 covers 11 bases. V shed 6 bases and J 4 bases; nucleotides not matched to a gene: 25. Germline CDR1 and CDR2: LNHDA and SQIVND (reference sequence). This CDR3 has 21 residues. This CDR3 is CASRLNRDRGSLVVGGTEAFF. The CDR3 DNA sequence: TGTGCCAGTAGGCTAAACCGGGACAGGGGGTCGTTGGTCGTTGGTGGCACTGAAGCTTTCTTT.

The rearrangement uses TRBV6-1 and TRBJ2-3, with a possible D match to TRBD1 (5 bases). The germline V gene encodes CDR1 MNHNS and CDR2 SASEGT. This CDR3 region has 15 residues. The V gene lost 3 bases and the J gene lost 0 bases, with 10 bases spanning the gap. This chain's CDR3 is CASSDAGHSTDTQYF. The CDR3 bases are TGTGCCAGCAGTGACGCAGGGCATAGCACAGATACGCAGTATTTT.

The rearrangement uses TRBV19 and TRBJ1-3; D gene ambiguous. Trimming left V 0 bases short and J 0 bases short, with 9 bases between. The CDR3 contains 16 residues. Per germline, CDR1 LNHDA and CDR2 SQIVND (reference sequence). The CDR3 sequence is CASSIDRRSSGNTIYF. In DNA form, the CDR3 reads TGTGCCAGTAGTATAGATCGTCGGTCCTCTGGAAACACCATATATTTT.

V usage is TRBV5-4 and J usage is TRBJ2-2, with 15 bases fitting TRBD2. Germline V gives CDR1 SGHNT, CDR2 YYREEE (reference sequence). CDR3 length: 18 residues. V gave up 3 bases and J gave up 7 bases; unmatched junction bases: 10. CDR3 nucleotide sequence: TGTGCCAGCAGCTCCGGGACTAGCGGGGGGCTCTTAGTCGGGGAGCTGTTTTTT. Its protein is CASSSGTSGGLLVGELFF.

This clone was seen a single time. V is TRBV5-1 and J is TRBJ2-7, with D unresolved. CDR3 length: 15 residues. Germline CDR1 is SGHRS and CDR2 is YFSETQ. The V gene lost 0 bases and the J gene lost 0 bases, with 10 bases spanning the gap. CDR3 sequence (DNA): TGCGCCAGCAGCTTGGGCCACACCCCCTCCTACGAGCAGTACTTC. Translating it yields CASSLGHTPSYEQYF. The entire variable domain, with the rest obtained from reference TRBV5-1 and TRBJ2-7, is as follows: KAGVTQTPRYLIKTRGQQVTLSCSPISGHRSVSWYQQTPGQGLQFLFEYFSETQRNKGNFPGRFSGRQFSNSRSEMNVSTLELGDSALYLCASSLGHTPSYEQYFGPGTRLTVT.

V gene TRBV7-9 combines with J gene TRBJ2-7, with D uncertain. V dropped 1 base and J dropped 0 bases, with 13 bases sitting between them. CDR3 length equals 16 residues. The germline V gene has CDR1 SEHNR and CDR2 FQNEAQ (reference sequence). CDR3 residues: CASSLVGRRASYEQYF. The CDR3 DNA is TGTGCCAGCAGCTTAGTCGGCAGGCGAGCCTCCTACGAGCAGTACTTC.

DNA of the CDR3: TGTGCCAGCAGTCCCCGAGGCGGGGTTGAGACCTACGAGCAGTACTTC. It translates to CASSPRGGVETYEQYF. This chain links TRBV27 with TRBJ2-7; D may be TRBD2 (6 bases). The CDR3 is 16 amino acids. The V gene lost 5 bases and the J gene lost 2 bases, with 19 bases spanning the gap. Germline V lookup: CDR1 MNHEY, CDR2 SMNVEV (reference sequence).

The chain joins TRBV19 to TRBJ1-2; D is ambiguous. The CDR3 consists of 13 residues. Germline V gene sequence: CDR1 LNHDA, CDR2 SQIVND (reference sequence). V was pared by 6 bases and J by 6 bases, with 14 bases between. CDR3 sequence reads: CASRAGTADGYTF. CDR3 sequence (DNA): TGTGCCAGTAGGGCCGGCACAGCTGATGGCTACACCTTC.

This chain joins TRBV28 and TRBJ1-6, with D tentatively TRBD1 (6 bases). The CDR3 is 17 residues long. Trimming took 5 bases from V and 2 from J, leaving 16 bases between them. Germline CDR1 and CDR2: MDHEN and SYDVKM. In DNA form, the CDR3 reads TGTGCCAGCAGTCCACCGTTACAGGGCACCTATAATTCACCCCTCCACTTT. Encoded protein: CASSPPLQGTYNSPLHF.

The genes are TRBV7-8 and TRBJ2-3; no definite D call. Germline assignment: CDR1 SGHVS and CDR2 FQNEAQ. The length of the CDR3 is 15 residues. V was cut by 7 bases and J by 2 bases, with 16 bases left in between. In DNA form, the CDR3 reads TGTGCCAGCACCCTTAACGAGCTCTACACAGATACGCAGTATTTT. Amino acid sequence: CASTLNELYTDTQYF. The variable domain in full, with the rest retrieved from reference TRBV7-8 and TRBJ2-3, is GAGVSQSPRYKVAKRGQDVALRCDPISGHVSLFWYQQALGQGPEFLTYFQNEAQLDKSGLPSDRFFAERPEGSVSTLKIQRTQQEDSAVYLCASTLNELYTDTQYFGPGTRLTVL.